This TCR beta chain was identified in a study of blood T cell repertoires in COVID-19. Original methodology: Quantification of nucleated cells was approximated via reference gene primer amplification. Assay: immunoSEQ multiplex PCR; the TCRdb copy retains only in-frame clones and omits some. V, J and clone size reflect that table, while D and trimming were determined from the DNA. This sample has roughly 200,000 clones, with 88% found just once. The CDR3 totals 16 residues. Looked up from germline, CDR1 is SGHVS and CDR2 is FQNEAQ. The V and J ends lost 5 bases and 6 bases respectively, with 19 bases between them.

The source is a man in his late teens or twenties with active or convalescent COVID-19. The chain uses TRBV7-8 and TRBJ2-2; D is perhaps TRBD1 (6 bases). The sample comprised peripheral blood. CDR3 coding DNA: TGTGCCAGCAGCCCTGCTAGGGGGAGTGCCTCCGGGGAGCTGTTTTTT. Its protein is CASSPARGSASGELFF.